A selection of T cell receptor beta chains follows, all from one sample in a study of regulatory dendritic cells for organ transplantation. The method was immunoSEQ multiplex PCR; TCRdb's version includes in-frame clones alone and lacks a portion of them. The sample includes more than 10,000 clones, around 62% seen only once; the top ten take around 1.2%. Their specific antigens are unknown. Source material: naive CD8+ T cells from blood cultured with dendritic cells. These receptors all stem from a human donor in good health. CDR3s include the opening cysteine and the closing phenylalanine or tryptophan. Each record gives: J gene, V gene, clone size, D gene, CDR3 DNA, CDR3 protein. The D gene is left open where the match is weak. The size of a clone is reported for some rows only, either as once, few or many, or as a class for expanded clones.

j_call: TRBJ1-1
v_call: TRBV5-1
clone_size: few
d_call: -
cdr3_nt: TGCGCCAGCAGCCTAAGGGACATGAACACTGAAGCTTTCTTT
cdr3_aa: CASSLRDMNTEAFF

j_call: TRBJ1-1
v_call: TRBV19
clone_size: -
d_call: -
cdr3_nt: TGTGCCAGTAGTATCAGGGCGAACACTGAAGCTTTCTTT
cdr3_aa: CASSIRANTEAFF

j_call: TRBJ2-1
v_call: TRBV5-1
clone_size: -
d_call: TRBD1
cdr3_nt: TGCGCCAGCAGCCCCGCGACAGGGGGGAACAATGAGCAGTTCTTC
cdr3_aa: CASSPATGGNNEQFF

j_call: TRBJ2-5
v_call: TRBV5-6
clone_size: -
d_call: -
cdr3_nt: TGTGCCAGCAGCTTGGAGGCGCGGGGCTACCAAGAGACCCAGTACTTC
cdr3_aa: CASSLEARGYQETQYF

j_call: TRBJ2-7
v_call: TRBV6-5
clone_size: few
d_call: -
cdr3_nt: TGTGCCAGCAGTTACTCCGCAGGGGAGTTCTACGAGCAGTACTTC
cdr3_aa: CASSYSAGEFYEQYF

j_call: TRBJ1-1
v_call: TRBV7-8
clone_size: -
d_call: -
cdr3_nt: TGTGCCAGCAGCGTCCTTGTAATGGGGGGGGAAGGCACTGAAGCTTTCTTT
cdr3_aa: CASSVLVMGGEGTEAFF

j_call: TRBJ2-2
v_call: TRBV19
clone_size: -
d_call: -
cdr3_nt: TGTGCCAGTAGTATAGATTCAGTGTTAACCGGGGAGCTGTTTTTT
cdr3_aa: CASSIDSVLTGELFF

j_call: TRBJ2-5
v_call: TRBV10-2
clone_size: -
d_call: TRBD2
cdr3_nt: TGCGCCAGCAGTACACTAGCGGAGAAAGAGACCCAGTACTTC
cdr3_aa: CASSTLAEKETQYF

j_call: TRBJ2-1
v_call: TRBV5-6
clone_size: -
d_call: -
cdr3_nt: TGTGCCAGCAGCTTGAGGCGGGGTACCTACAATGAGCAGTTCTTC
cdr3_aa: CASSLRRGTYNEQFF

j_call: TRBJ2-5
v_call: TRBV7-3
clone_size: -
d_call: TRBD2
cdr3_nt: TGTGCCAGCAGCCCAGGACTAGCGGGGGTCCAAGAGACCCAGTACTTC
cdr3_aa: CASSPGLAGVQETQYF